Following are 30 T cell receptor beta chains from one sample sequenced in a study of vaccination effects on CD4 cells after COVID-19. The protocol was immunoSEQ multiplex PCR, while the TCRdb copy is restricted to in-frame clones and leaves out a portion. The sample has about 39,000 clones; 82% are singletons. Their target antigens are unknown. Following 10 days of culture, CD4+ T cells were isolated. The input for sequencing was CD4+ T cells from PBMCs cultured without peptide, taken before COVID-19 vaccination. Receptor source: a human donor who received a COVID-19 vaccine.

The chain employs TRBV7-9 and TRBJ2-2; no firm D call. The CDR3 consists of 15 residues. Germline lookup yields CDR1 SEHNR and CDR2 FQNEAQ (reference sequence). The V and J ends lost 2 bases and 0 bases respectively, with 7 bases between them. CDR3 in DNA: TGTGCCAGCAGCTTAACGGGTGCGAACACCGGGGAGCTGTTTTTT. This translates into CASSLTGANTGELFF.

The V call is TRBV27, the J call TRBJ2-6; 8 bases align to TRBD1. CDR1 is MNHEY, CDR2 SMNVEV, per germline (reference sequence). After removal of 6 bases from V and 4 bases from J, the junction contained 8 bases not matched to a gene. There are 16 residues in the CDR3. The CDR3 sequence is CASRGQGAGGANVLTF. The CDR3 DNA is TGTGCCAGCAGAGGACAGGGAGCGGGCGGGGCCAACGTCCTGACTTTC.

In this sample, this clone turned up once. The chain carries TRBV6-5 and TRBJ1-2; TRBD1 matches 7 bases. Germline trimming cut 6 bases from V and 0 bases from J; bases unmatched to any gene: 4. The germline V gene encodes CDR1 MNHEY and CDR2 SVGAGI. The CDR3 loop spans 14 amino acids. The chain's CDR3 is CASRKGQTNYGYTF. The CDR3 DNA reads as TGTGCCAGCAGAAAGGGACAGACTAACTATGGCTACACCTTC.

The DNA of the CDR3 is TGTGCCAGCTCACCACAAAGCGCCGGGGGCTACAATGAGCAGTTCTTC. It codes for CASSPQSAGGYNEQFF. The chain recombines TRBV18 with TRBJ2-1; tentatively, D is TRBD2 (6 bases). There are 16 residues in the CDR3. V was shortened by 1 base and J by 3 bases, with 13 bases between the two germline ends. The germline gives CDR1 KGHSH, CDR2 LQKENI.

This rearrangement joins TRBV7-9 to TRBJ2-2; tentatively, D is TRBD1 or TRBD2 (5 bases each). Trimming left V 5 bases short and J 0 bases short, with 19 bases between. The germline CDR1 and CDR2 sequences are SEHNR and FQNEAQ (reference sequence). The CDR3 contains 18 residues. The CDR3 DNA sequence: TGTGCCAGCAGCCCGGCCCCCCCTGGGACGGCGAACACCGGGGAGCTGTTTTTT. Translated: CASSPAPPGTANTGELFF.

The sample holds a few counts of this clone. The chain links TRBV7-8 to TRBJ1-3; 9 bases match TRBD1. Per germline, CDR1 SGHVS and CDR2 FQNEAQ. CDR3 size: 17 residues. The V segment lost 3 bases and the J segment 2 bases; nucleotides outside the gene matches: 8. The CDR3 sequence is CASSFGDRVKAGNTIYF. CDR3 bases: TGTGCCAGCAGCTTTGGGGACAGGGTTAAGGCTGGAAACACCATATATTTT.

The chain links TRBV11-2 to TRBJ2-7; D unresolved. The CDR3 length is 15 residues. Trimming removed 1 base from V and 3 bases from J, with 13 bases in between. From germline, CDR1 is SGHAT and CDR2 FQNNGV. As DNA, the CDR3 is TGTGCCAGCAGCTTAGTTCCCGGATTAGGCTACGAGCAGTACGTC. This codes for CASSLVPGLGYEQYV.

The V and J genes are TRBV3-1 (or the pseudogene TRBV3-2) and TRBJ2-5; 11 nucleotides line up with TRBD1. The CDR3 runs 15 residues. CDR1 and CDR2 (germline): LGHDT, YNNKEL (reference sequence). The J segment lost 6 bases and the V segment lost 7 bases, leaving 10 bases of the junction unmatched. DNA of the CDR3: TGTGCCAGCAACTATCGGGACAGGGGGAGTAAGACCCAGTACTTC. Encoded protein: CASNYRDRGSKTQYF.

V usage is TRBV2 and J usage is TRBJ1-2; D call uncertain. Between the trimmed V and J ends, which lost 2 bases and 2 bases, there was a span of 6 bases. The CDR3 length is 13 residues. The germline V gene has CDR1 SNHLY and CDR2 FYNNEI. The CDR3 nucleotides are TGTGCCAGCAGTGAAATAGCAAACTATGGCTACACCTTC. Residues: CASSEIANYGYTF.

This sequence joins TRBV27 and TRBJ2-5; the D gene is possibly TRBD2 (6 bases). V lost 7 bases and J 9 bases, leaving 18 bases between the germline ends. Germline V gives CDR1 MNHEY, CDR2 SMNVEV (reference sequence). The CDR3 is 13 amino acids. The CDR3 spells CASTYGLGGSQYF. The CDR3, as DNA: TGTGCCAGCACCTACGGATTGGGGGGTTCCCAGTACTTC.

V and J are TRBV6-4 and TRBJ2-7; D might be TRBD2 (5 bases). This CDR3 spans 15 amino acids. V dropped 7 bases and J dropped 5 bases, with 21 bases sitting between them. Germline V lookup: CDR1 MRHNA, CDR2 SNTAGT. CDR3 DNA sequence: TGTGCCAGCACGGGGTTGGGGATAGACCGCGACGAGCAGTACGTC. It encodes CASTGLGIDRDEQYV.

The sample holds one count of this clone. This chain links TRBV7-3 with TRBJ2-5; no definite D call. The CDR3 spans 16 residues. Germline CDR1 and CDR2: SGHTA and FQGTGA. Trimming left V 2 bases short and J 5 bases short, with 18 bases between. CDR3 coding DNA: TGTGCCAGCAGCTTAGGGCTCAGCAACCAGAGGGAGACCCAGTACTTC. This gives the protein CASSLGLSNQRETQYF.

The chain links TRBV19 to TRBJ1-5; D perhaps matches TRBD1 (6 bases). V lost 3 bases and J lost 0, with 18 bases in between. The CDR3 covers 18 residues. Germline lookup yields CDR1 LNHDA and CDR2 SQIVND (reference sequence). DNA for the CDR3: TGTGCCAGTAGTATCCAGGGGAGAGGGGCTTATAGCAATCAGCCCCAGCATTTT. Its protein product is CASSIQGRGAYSNQPQHF.

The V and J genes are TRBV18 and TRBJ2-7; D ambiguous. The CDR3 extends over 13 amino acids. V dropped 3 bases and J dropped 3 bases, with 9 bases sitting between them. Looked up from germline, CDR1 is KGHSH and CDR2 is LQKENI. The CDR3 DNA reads TGTGCCAGCTCACCTGAACAGAACTACGAGCAGTACGTC. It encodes CASSPEQNYEQYV.

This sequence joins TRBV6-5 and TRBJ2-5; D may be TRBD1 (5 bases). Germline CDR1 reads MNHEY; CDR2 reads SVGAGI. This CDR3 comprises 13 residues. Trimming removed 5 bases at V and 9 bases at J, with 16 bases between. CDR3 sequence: CASSPTPDSPQYF. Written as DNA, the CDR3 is TGTGCCAGCAGTCCCACACCCGACAGTCCCCAGTACTTC.

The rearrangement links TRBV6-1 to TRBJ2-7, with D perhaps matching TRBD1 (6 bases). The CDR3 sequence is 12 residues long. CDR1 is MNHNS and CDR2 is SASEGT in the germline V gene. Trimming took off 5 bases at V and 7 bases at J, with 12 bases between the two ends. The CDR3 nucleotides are TGTGCCAGCAGTCTACCGGGACAAGAGCAGTACGTC. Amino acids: CASSLPGQEQYV.

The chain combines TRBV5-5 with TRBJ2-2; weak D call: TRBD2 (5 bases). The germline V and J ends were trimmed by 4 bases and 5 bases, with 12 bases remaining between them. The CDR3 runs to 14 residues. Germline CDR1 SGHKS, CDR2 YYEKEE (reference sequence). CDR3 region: CASSRGAVTGELFF. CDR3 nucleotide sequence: TGTGCCAGCAGCCGGGGTGCTGTAACCGGGGAGCTGTTTTTT.

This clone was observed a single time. CDR3 amino acids: CASVRGGIRYGYTF. CDR3 nucleotide sequence: TGTGCCAGCGTAAGGGGGGGAATTAGATATGGCTACACCTTC. The chain combines TRBV5-6 with TRBJ1-2, with a possible D match to TRBD1 (6 bases). Trimming pared 7 bases from V and 5 bases from J, leaving 18 bases between. This CDR3 is built from 14 residues. The germline V gene has CDR1 SGHDT and CDR2 YYEEEE.

CDR3 region: CASSPSPQGWDGYTF. CDR3 DNA sequence: TGTGCCAGCTCACCTTCCCCGCAGGGATGGGATGGCTACACCTTC. The rearrangement uses TRBV18 and TRBJ1-2; D may be TRBD1 (5 bases). Trimming took off 3 bases at V and 6 bases at J, with 17 bases between the two ends. The length of the CDR3 is 15 residues. Per germline, CDR1 KGHSH and CDR2 LQKENI.

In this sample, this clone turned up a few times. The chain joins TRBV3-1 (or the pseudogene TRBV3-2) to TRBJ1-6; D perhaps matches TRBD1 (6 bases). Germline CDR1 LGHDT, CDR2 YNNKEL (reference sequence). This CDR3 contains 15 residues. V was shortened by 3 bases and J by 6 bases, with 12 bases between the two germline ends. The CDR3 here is CASSHAGGANSPLHF. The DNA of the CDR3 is TGTGCCAGCAGCCATGCCGGGGGGGCTAATTCACCCCTCCACTTT.

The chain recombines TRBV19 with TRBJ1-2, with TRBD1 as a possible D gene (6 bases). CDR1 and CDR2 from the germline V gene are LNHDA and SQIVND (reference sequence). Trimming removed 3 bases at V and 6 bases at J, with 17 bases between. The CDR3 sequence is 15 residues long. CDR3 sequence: CASSITGAAGDGYTF. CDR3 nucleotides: TGTGCCAGTAGTATCACAGGTGCCGCAGGGGATGGCTACACCTTC.

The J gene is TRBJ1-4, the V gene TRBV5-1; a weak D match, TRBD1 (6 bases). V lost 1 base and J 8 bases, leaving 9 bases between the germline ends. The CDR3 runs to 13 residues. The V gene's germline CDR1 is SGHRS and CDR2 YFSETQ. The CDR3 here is CASSLRGEEKLFF. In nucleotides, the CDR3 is TGCGCCAGCAGCTTGAGGGGGGAGGAAAAACTGTTTTTT.

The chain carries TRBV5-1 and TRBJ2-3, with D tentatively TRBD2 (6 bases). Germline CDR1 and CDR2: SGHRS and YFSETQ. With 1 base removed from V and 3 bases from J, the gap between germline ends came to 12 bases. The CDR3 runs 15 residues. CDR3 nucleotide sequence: TGCGCCAGCAGCTTGTACGGGACTTGGACAGATACGCAGTATTTT. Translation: CASSLYGTWTDTQYF.

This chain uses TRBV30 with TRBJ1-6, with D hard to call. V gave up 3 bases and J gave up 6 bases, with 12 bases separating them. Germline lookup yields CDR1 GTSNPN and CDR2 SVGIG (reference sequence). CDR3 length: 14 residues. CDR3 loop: CAWSTGSTNSPLHF. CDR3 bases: TGTGCCTGGAGCACGGGGTCGACTAATTCACCCCTCCACTTT.

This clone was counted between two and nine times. CDR3 nucleotides: TGTGCCAGTAGTAGGGGACAGAGAGAGACCCAGTACTTC. Encoded protein: CASSRGQRETQYF. The chain couples TRBV19 to TRBJ2-5; 7 bases match TRBD1. CDR1 LNHDA and CDR2 SQIVND come from the germline V gene (reference sequence). The trim removed 4 bases at V and 4 bases at J, leaving 3 bases unmatched. The CDR3 extends over 13 amino acids.

The CDR3 sequence is CASTPRGVGSDTQYF. Here the CDR3 DNA reads TGTGCCAGTACCCCTCGCGGGGTGGGATCAGATACGCAGTATTTT. The gene calls are TRBV19 and TRBJ2-3; D is perhaps TRBD2 (6 bases). The CDR3 length is 15 residues. Trimming left V 7 bases short and J 4 bases short, with 18 bases between. Germline CDR1 is LNHDA and CDR2 is SQIVND (reference sequence).

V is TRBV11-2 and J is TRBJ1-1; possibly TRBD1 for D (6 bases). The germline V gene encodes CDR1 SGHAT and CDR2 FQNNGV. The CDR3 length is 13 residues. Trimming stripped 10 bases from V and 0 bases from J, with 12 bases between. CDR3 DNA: TGTGCCACCTCCGGACAGCTGAACACTGAAGCTTTCTTT. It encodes CATSGQLNTEAFF.

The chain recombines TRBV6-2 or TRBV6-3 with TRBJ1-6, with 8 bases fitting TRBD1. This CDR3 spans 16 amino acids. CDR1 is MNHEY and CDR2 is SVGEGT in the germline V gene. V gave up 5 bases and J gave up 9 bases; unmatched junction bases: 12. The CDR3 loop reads CASSDYRTGRASPLHF. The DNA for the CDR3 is TGTGCCAGCAGTGACTACAGGACAGGGAGGGCTTCACCCCTCCACTTT.

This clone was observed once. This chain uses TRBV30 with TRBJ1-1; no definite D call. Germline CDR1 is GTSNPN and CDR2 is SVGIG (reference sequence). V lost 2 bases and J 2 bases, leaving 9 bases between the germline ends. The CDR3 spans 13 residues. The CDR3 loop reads CAWSITGNTEAFF. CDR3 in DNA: TGTGCCTGGAGTATAACGGGCAACACTGAAGCTTTCTTT.

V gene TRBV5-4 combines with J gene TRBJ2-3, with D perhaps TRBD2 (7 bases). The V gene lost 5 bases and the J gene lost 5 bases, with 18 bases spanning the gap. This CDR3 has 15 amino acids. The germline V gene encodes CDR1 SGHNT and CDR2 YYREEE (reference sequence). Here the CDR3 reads CASRTHWGGEDTQYF. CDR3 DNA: TGTGCCAGCAGGACACACTGGGGGGGCGAAGATACGCAGTATTTT. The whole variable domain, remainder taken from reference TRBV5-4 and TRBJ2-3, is ETGVTQSPTHLIKTRGQQVTLRCSSQSGHNTVSWYQQALGQGPQFIFQYYREEENGRGNFPPRFSGLQFPNYSSELNVNALELDDSALYLCASRTHWGGEDTQYFGPGTRLTVL.